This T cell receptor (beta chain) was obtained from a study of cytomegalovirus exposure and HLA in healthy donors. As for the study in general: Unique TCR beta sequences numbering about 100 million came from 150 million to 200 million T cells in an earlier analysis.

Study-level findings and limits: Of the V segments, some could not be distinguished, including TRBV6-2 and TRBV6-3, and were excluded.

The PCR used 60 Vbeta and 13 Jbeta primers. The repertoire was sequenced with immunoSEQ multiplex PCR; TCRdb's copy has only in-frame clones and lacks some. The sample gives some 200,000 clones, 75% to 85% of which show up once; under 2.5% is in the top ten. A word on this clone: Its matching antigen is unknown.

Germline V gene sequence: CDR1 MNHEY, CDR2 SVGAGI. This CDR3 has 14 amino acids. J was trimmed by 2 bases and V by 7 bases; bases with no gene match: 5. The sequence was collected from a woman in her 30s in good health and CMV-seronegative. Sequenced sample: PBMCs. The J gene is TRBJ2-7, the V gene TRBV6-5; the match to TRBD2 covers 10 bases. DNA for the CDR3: TGTGCCAGCAAAACTAGCGGGACCCCCTACGAGCAGTACTTC. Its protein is CASKTSGTPYEQYF.